This TCR beta chain comes out of a study of CD8+CD57+ T cells in acquired aplastic anemia. Overall study: The sorted CD4+ and CD8+ cells yielded an average around 3.2 ug of DNA. Study conclusions and caveats: Between patients and controls, around 27 CD8+ CDR3 sequences were found in common.

Before being chosen for sequencing, patients had shown CD8+CD57+ cell expansion by flow cytometry. The patients all had a severe acquired aplastic anemia diagnosis. With V trimmed by 6 bases and J by 4 bases, 9 bases remained unmatched. Germline lookup yields CDR1 SGHAT and CDR2 FQNNGV. CDR3 size: 15 residues. This clonotype occurred once. Its antigen is not identified. Profiling that covered TCR beta VDJ and CDR3 relied on genomic DNA as its template. TCRdb reprocessed the reads via MiXCR and lists one record per CDR3 protein. The data contain around 200,000 distinct CDR3 sequences, 60% to 80% of them singletons.

This sequence was found in a human donor with aplastic anemia. Sequencing used sorted CD4+, CD8+, or CD8+CD57+ T cells (not recorded which) from PBMCs. V gene TRBV11-2 combines with J gene TRBJ2-7, with TRBD1 matching over 10 bases. CDR3 nucleotide sequence: TGTGCCAGCAGTTTTCGACAGGGGGCACTTTACGAGCAGTACTTC. Translation: CASSFRQGALYEQYF.